Following are 19 T cell receptor beta chains from one sample sequenced in a study of shared clonotypes between healthy human individuals. Using immunoSEQ multiplex PCR, the repertoire was profiled, and TCRdb retains in-frame clones only, with some absent. The table has 1,400,000 or so clones, 98% to 99% seen once. Source material: naive CD4+ T cells sorted from blood. Subset here: CD45RA+ positively selected. Receptors originate from a man in his thirties or forties in good health.

The CDR3 DNA reads TGCGCCAGCAGCGCGGACAGGGGGCGCATAGTAGTGAATTCGCTTTCGGTGGATACGCAGTATTTT. Protein product: CASSADRGRIVVNSLSVDTQYF. The chain uses TRBV5-1 and TRBJ2-3; 11 bases align to TRBD1. With V trimmed by 4 bases and J by 6 bases, 28 bases remained unmatched. The CDR3 consists of 22 residues. The V gene's germline CDR1 is SGHRS and CDR2 YFSETQ.

The V and J genes are TRBV5-1 and TRBJ1-5; unclear D gene. Germline assignment: CDR1 SGHRS and CDR2 YFSETQ. The CDR3 totals 13 residues. V lost 0 bases, J lost 4 bases, and 5 bases lay in between. The CDR3 region is CASSLEANQPQHF. In DNA, the CDR3 is TGCGCCAGCAGCTTGGAGGCAAATCAGCCCCAGCATTTT.

The chain is built from TRBV18 and TRBJ2-3; 12 positions match TRBD2. This CDR3 contains 17 residues. Looked up from germline, CDR1 is KGHSH and CDR2 is LQKENI. Trimming removed 0 bases from V and 5 bases from J; junction bases left unmatched: 6. The CDR3 region is CASSPPRLAGEVDTQYF. In DNA, the CDR3 is TGTGCCAGCTCACCACCCCGACTAGCGGGAGAGGTAGATACGCAGTATTTT.

The rearrangement uses TRBV7-6 and TRBJ2-3; 9 positions agree with TRBD2. The germline gives CDR1 SGHVS, CDR2 FNYEAQ. This CDR3 spans 19 amino acids. J was trimmed by 2 bases and V by 3 bases; bases with no gene match: 15. The CDR3, as DNA: TGTGCCAGCAGCTTCTCTCTGCTAGCGGGGAATCCCGTCACAGATACGCAGTATTTT. Translating gives CASSFSLLAGNPVTDTQYF.

This chain joins TRBV29-1 and TRBJ2-1; D is unclear. The CDR3 totals 12 residues. CDR1 is SQVTM, CDR2 ANQGSEA, per germline. Trimming shortened V by 4 bases and J by 9 bases, and 13 bases separated the two germline ends. CDR3 region: CSVASPTGEQFF. The CDR3 nucleotides are TGCAGCGTTGCGTCGCCGACGGGTGAGCAGTTCTTC.

The V gene is TRBV5-1, the J gene TRBJ1-1; D gene unclear. The V end was cut by 6 bases, the J end by 1 base, with 13 bases between. CDR1 and CDR2 from the germline V gene are SGHRS and YFSETQ. This CDR3 is 14 amino acids long. CDR3 sequence (DNA): TGCGCCAGCAAGGATCAGGCCCCGAACACTGAAGCTTTCTTT. It encodes CASKDQAPNTEAFF.

The J gene is TRBJ2-3, the V gene TRBV27; no reliable D call. Germline values: CDR1 MNHEY, CDR2 SMNVEV (reference sequence). The CDR3 length is 14 residues. V lost 0 bases to trimming and J lost 3 bases, with 7 bases between them. The CDR3 nucleotides are TGTGCCAGCAGTTTATCCTACTATACAGATACGCAGTATTTT. This codes for CASSLSYYTDTQYF.

The V call is TRBV19, the J call TRBJ1-5; D is uncertain. Germline CDR1 LNHDA, CDR2 SQIVND (reference sequence). There are 14 residues in the CDR3. V dropped 5 bases and J dropped 7 bases, with 15 bases sitting between them. This chain's CDR3 is CASSSSSSGQPQHF. The CDR3 DNA is TGTGCCAGTAGTTCTTCCTCATCGGGACAGCCCCAGCATTTT.

The chain combines TRBV18 with TRBJ2-7; D is perhaps TRBD1 (6 bases). In germline, CDR1 is KGHSH, CDR2 LQKENI. Trimming removed 5 bases at V and 2 bases at J, with 13 bases between. The CDR3 sequence is 14 residues long. The CDR3 reads CASSIRQETYEQYF. The CDR3 region has the DNA TGTGCCAGCTCAATCCGACAGGAGACCTACGAGCAGTACTTC.

This clone was counted once. The DNA of the CDR3 is TGTGCCAGCAGCCCGGACAGCCGAAGGGGCAATCAGCCCCAGCATTTT. Its protein product is CASSPDSRRGNQPQHF. The chain joins TRBV5-5 to TRBJ1-5; a possible D gene is TRBD1 (6 bases). The CDR3 loop spans 16 amino acids. The V gene's germline CDR1 is SGHKS and CDR2 YYEKEE (reference sequence). The V end lost 4 bases, the J end lost 2 bases, and 16 bases lay between the germline ends.

V gene TRBV7-2 combines with J gene TRBJ2-7; 14 bases are shared with TRBD2. Germline assignment: CDR1 SGHTA and CDR2 FQGNSA. The trim removed 5 bases at V and 7 bases at J, leaving 7 bases unmatched. This CDR3 spans 15 amino acids. CDR3 nucleotides: TGTGCCAGCAGCATTCCGGGACTAGCGGGAGTTGAGCAGTACTTC. As protein: CASSIPGLAGVEQYF.

The V gene is TRBV6-5, the J gene TRBJ2-2; weak D call: TRBD2 (7 bases). The CDR3 contains 15 residues. V shed 5 bases and J shed 5 bases, with 15 bases lying between them. The germline V gene has CDR1 MNHEY and CDR2 SVGAGI. CDR3 in amino acids: CASSTFGGRTGELFF. In nucleotides, the CDR3 is TGTGCCAGCAGTACCTTCGGGGGGCGAACCGGGGAGCTGTTTTTT.

In its sample, this clone was seen once. This chain links TRBV5-1 with TRBJ2-5; D gene ambiguous. This CDR3 comprises 13 residues. Germline values: CDR1 SGHRS, CDR2 YFSETQ. V shed 5 bases and J shed 5 bases, with 13 bases lying between them. DNA for the CDR3: TGCGCCAGCAGTCGAGCGCCTCGGGAGACCCAGTACTTC. Translating gives CASSRAPRETQYF. The full variable domain, in which reference TRBV5-1 and TRBJ2-5 provide the parts outside the CDR3, is KAGVTQTPRYLIKTRGQQVTLSCSPISGHRSVSWYQQTPGQGLQFLFEYFSETQRNKGNFPGRFSGRQFSNSRSEMNVSTLELGDSALYLCASSRAPRETQYFGPGTRLLVL.

This clone appeared once. The V gene is TRBV9, the J gene TRBJ2-2; TRBD2 is a possible D gene (5 bases). With 0 bases removed from V and 6 bases from J, the gap between germline ends came to 9 bases. This CDR3 is built from 14 residues. Per germline, CDR1 SGDLS and CDR2 YYNGEE. The CDR3, as DNA: TGTGCCAGCAGCGTAGCTACTAGTTCCGGGGAGCTGTTTTTT. It is translated as CASSVATSSGELFF.

This clone has a single count. The rearrangement uses TRBV5-1 and TRBJ2-1; a possible D gene is TRBD2 (5 bases). V shed 2 bases and J shed 2 bases, with 8 bases lying between them. The CDR3 extends over 14 amino acids. Germline CDR1 and CDR2: SGHRS and YFSETQ. CDR3 bases: TGCGCCAGCAGCTTCCCCGGGACCTACAATGAGCAGTTCTTC. Its protein is CASSFPGTYNEQFF.

This clone was seen only once. The chain carries TRBV28 and TRBJ1-1; the D gene is possibly TRBD1 (5 bases). Trimming took 7 bases from V and 1 from J, leaving 13 bases between them. This CDR3 region has 14 residues. Germline CDR1 reads MDHEN; CDR2 reads SYDVKM. CDR3 amino acids: CASTLGVANTEAFF. DNA for the CDR3: TGTGCCAGCACCCTGGGGGTCGCGAACACTGAAGCTTTCTTT.

V usage is TRBV7-9 and J usage is TRBJ2-1; D is unclear. Germline CDR1 and CDR2: SEHNR and FQNEAQ (reference sequence). The CDR3 runs 15 residues. Trimming pared 2 bases from V and 2 bases from J, leaving 10 bases between. CDR3 sequence: CASSLSLETYNEQFF. As DNA, the CDR3 is TGTGCCAGCAGCTTAAGCCTAGAGACCTACAATGAGCAGTTCTTC. Using reference TRBV7-9 and TRBJ2-1 for the parts outside the CDR3, the full variable domain is DTGVSQNPRHKITKRGQNVTFRCDPISEHNRLYWYRQTLGQGPEFLTYFQNEAQLEKSRLLSDRFSAERPKGSFSTLEIQRTEQGDSAMYLCASSLSLETYNEQFFGPGTRLTVL.

The gene calls are TRBV6-6 and TRBJ2-7; D unresolved. The CDR3 consists of 13 residues. Trimming left V 0 bases short and J 4 bases short, with 7 bases between. Germline V gene sequence: CDR1 MNHNY, CDR2 SVGAGI (reference sequence). CDR3 DNA sequence: TGTGCCAGCAGTTACTCGTTCGGTTACGAGCAGTACTTC. Translating gives CASSYSFGYEQYF.

The chain combines TRBV10-2 with TRBJ1-1, with D possibly matching TRBD1 (5 bases). CDR1 and CDR2 from the germline V gene are WSHSY and SAAADI. The CDR3 length is 13 residues. V shed 7 bases and J shed 3 bases, with 12 bases lying between them. The CDR3 here is CASTKTGYTEAFF. The CDR3 nucleotides read TGCGCCAGCACTAAAACAGGATACACTGAAGCTTTCTTT.